The 10 T cell receptor beta chains presented below share a single source sample, sequenced in a study of cytomegalovirus exposure and HLA in healthy donors. PCR amplification relied on 60 Vbeta primers (plus 13 Jbeta primers). TCRdb's table, derived via immunoSEQ multiplex PCR, lists solely in-frame clones and lacks some. The data hold 120,000 to 150,000 clones, with about two thirds observed a single time. Sample: PBMCs. The receptor source for this set is a man aged 40-49 years in good health and CMV-seronegative.

The table lists this clone with a few counts. The chain combines TRBV2 with TRBJ2-7; D possibly corresponds to TRBD1 (5 bases). Germline V gene data show CDR1 as SNHLY and CDR2 as FYNNEI. With 6 bases removed from V and 0 bases from J, the gap between germline ends came to 12 bases. The CDR3 consists of 14 residues. CDR3 nucleotides: TGTGCCAGCAGAGCCGACAGCCCCTCCTACGAGCAGTACTTC. As protein: CASRADSPSYEQYF.

The chain combines TRBV6-6 with TRBJ1-6; no clear D. The CDR3 is 12 residues long. Germline V CDR1 and CDR2: MNHNY, SVGAGI (reference sequence). V gave up 6 bases and J gave up 6 bases, with 6 bases separating them. CDR3 in amino acids: CASRQLNSPLHF. In nucleotides, the CDR3 is TGTGCCAGCAGACAGCTTAATTCACCCCTCCACTTT.

This chain joins TRBV2 and TRBJ2-3; D gene unclear. CDR3 length equals 13 residues. Germline V gene lookup returns CDR1 SNHLY and CDR2 FYNNEI. V lost 7 bases and J lost 6, with 14 bases in between. The CDR3 nucleotides are TGTGCCAGCATACCAGGAAAGCAGGATACGCAGTATTTT. This codes for CASIPGKQDTQYF.

This clone was seen only a few times. V and J are TRBV19 and TRBJ2-1, with D possibly matching TRBD1 (5 bases). The germline V and J ends were trimmed by 3 bases and 3 bases, with 12 bases remaining between them. CDR3 size: 15 residues. Germline V gives CDR1 LNHDA, CDR2 SQIVND (reference sequence). CDR3 in amino acids: CASSIRLTDYNEQFF. The CDR3, as DNA: TGTGCCAGTAGTATCAGGCTGACAGACTACAATGAGCAGTTCTTC.

The chain recombines TRBV4-1 with TRBJ1-6; no firm D call. The V and J ends lost 1 base and 14 bases respectively, with 12 bases between them. This CDR3 has 13 amino acids. Germline V gene data show CDR1 as MGHRA and CDR2 as YSYEKL. CDR3 in DNA: TGCGCCAGCAGCCAAGCGGTCGCCGAGACCCTCCACTTT. It translates to CASSQAVAETLHF.

This chain connects TRBV4-3 to TRBJ2-2; TRBD1 is a possible D gene (6 bases). This CDR3 is 17 amino acids long. Germline lookup yields CDR1 LGHNA and CDR2 YSLEER. The V end was cut by 3 bases, the J end by 6 bases, with 20 bases between. CDR3 protein: CASSHATGSPVAGELFF. As DNA, the CDR3 is TGCGCCAGCAGCCATGCAACAGGGTCCCCGGTAGCCGGGGAGCTGTTTTTT.

The V and J genes are TRBV6-1 and TRBJ1-1, with 8 bases matching TRBD1. From germline, CDR1 is MNHNS and CDR2 SASEGT. The CDR3 runs to 15 residues. The junction had 4 bases not matched to a gene; V was cut back by 0 bases and J by 4 bases. CDR3 bases: TGTGCCAGCAGTGAAGCCGGACAGGGAGGCACTGAAGCTTTCTTT. This encodes CASSEAGQGGTEAFF.

The chain combines TRBV2 with TRBJ2-1, with D tentatively TRBD1 (6 bases). CDR1 is SNHLY and CDR2 is FYNNEI in the germline V gene. V lost 7 bases, J lost 2 bases, and 9 bases lay in between. The CDR3 is 13 amino acids. The CDR3 region has the DNA TGTGCCAGCAATACAGGGCCCTACAATGAGCAGTTCTTC. Its translation is CASNTGPYNEQFF.

The chain uses TRBV28 and TRBJ1-2, with D possibly being TRBD1 (5 bases). This CDR3 comprises 14 residues. Germline CDR1 reads MDHEN; CDR2 reads SYDVKM. The V and J ends lost 4 bases and 0 bases respectively, with 9 bases between them. Here the CDR3 DNA reads TGTGCCAGCAGTTGGACATTTGCTAACTATGGCTACACCTTC. This translates into CASSWTFANYGYTF.

V is TRBV11-2 and J is TRBJ1-1; TRBD1 matches 8 bases. This CDR3 spans 15 amino acids. J lost 5 bases, V lost 1 base, and 6 bases had no gene match. Germline lookup yields CDR1 SGHAT and CDR2 FQNNGV. CDR3 in amino acids: CASSLVGRGLTEAFF. The CDR3 DNA sequence: TGTGCCAGCAGCTTAGTTGGCAGGGGGCTAACTGAAGCTTTCTTT.